The 16 T cell receptor beta chains below come from one sample, sequenced in a study of blood T cell repertoires in COVID-19. Profiling relied on immunoSEQ multiplex PCR, and the TCRdb table lists in-frame clones only, not all of them. In the table there are under 45,000 clones, about 86% of which are singletons. Sequencing used peripheral blood. The receptors derive from a man aged 35-49 years with COVID-19, enrolled during active disease.

This chain uses TRBV19 with TRBJ2-3, with D possibly matching TRBD2 (5 bases). Trimming pared 1 base from V and 6 bases from J, leaving 5 bases between. The CDR3 is made up of 12 amino acids. Germline CDR1 reads LNHDA; CDR2 reads SQIVND (reference sequence). CDR3 in amino acids: CASSIGGDTQYF. CDR3 bases: TGTGCCAGTAGTATAGGAGGGGATACGCAGTATTTT. The complete variable domain, with remaining parts taken from reference TRBV19 and TRBJ2-3, reads DGGITQSPKYLFRKEGQNVTLSCEQNLNHDAMYWYRQDPGQGLRLIYYSQIVNDFQKGDIAEGYSVSREKKESFPLTVTSAQKNPTAFYLCASSIGGDTQYFGPGTRLTVL.

The J gene is TRBJ1-6, the V gene TRBV2; D might be TRBD1 (5 bases). The ends were cut back, 7 bases at V and 9 bases at J, with 13 bases in the middle. The germline CDR1 and CDR2 sequences are SNHLY and FYNNEI. CDR3 size: 13 residues. CDR3 region: CASNQGLSSPLHF. CDR3 coding DNA: TGTGCCAGCAATCAGGGCCTTAGTTCACCCCTCCACTTT.

The V call is TRBV11-2, the J call TRBJ1-1; TRBD1 matches at 8 bases. Germline trimming cut 8 bases from V and 4 bases from J; bases unmatched to any gene: 12. The CDR3 runs 15 residues. Germline V gene data show CDR1 as SGHAT and CDR2 as FQNNGV. This CDR3 is CASADQQGAPTEAFF. The CDR3 nucleotides read TGTGCCAGCGCTGACCAGCAGGGGGCGCCCACTGAAGCTTTCTTT.

The sample holds one count of this clone. The gene calls are TRBV7-2 and TRBJ2-1, with D unresolved. The CDR3 spans 16 residues. The V end was cut by 5 bases, the J end by 0 bases, with 14 bases between. Looked up from germline, CDR1 is SGHTA and CDR2 is FQGNSA. In DNA, the CDR3 is TGTGCCAGCAGCCCGGTATCCGGTAGCTCCTACAATGAGCAGTTCTTC. Its translation: CASSPVSGSSYNEQFF.

The chain is built from TRBV9 and TRBJ2-5; 10 bases match TRBD2. Germline CDR1 reads SGDLS; CDR2 reads YYNGEE. This CDR3 spans 15 amino acids. Germline trimming cut 3 bases from V and 7 bases from J; bases unmatched to any gene: 9. In DNA form, the CDR3 reads TGTGCCAGCAGCGGGGGACTAGCGCCGCCGGGGACCCAGTACTTC. It specifies CASSGGLAPPGTQYF. The complete variable domain, with remaining parts taken from reference TRBV9 and TRBJ2-5, reads DSGVTQTPKHLITATGQRVTLRCSPRSGDLSVYWYQQSLDQGLQFLIQYYNGEERAKGNILERFSAQQFPDLHSELNLSSLELGDSALYFCASSGGLAPPGTQYFGPGTRLLVL.

The J gene is TRBJ2-3, the V gene TRBV10-3; the D gene is possibly TRBD2 (6 bases). Germline loops: CDR1 ENHRY, CDR2 SYGVKD. The CDR3 loop spans 15 amino acids. The V gene lost 2 bases and the J gene lost 0 bases, with 9 bases spanning the gap. CDR3 DNA: TGTGCCATCAGTGAGCGGCGGGATAGCACAGATACGCAGTATTTT. Translating it yields CAISERRDSTDTQYF.

The chain uses TRBV12-3 or TRBV12-4 and TRBJ2-7; D unresolved. This CDR3 spans 12 amino acids. Trimming removed 1 base at V and 3 bases at J, with 4 bases between. CDR3 in DNA: TGTGCCAGCAGTTTAGATAACTACGAGCAGTACTTC. Its translation is CASSLDNYEQYF.

This clone was observed once. The V gene is TRBV2, the J gene TRBJ2-5; 12 nucleotides line up with TRBD2. The CDR3 is 15 residues long. With V trimmed by 3 bases and J by 5 bases, 4 bases remained unmatched. CDR1 SNHLY and CDR2 FYNNEI come from the germline V gene. CDR3 sequence (DNA): TGTGCCAGCAGTGATTTGACTAGCGGGAGTGAGACCCAGTACTTC. Protein: CASSDLTSGSETQYF.

J is TRBJ2-5 and V is TRBV7-8, with 11 nucleotides matching TRBD2. Per the germline V gene, CDR1 is SGHVS and CDR2 is FQNEAQ. After removal of 3 bases from V and 5 bases from J, the junction contained 11 bases not matched to a gene. The CDR3 has 17 residues. The CDR3: CASSFRSGRAEWETQYF. The CDR3 coding sequence is TGTGCCAGCAGCTTTCGTAGCGGGAGGGCCGAATGGGAGACCCAGTACTTC.

The genes are TRBV6-6 and TRBJ1-4; TRBD1 agrees at 8 bases. V lost 5 bases, J lost 0 bases, and 8 bases stayed unmatched. The CDR3 totals 17 residues. Germline V CDR1 and CDR2: MNHNY, SVGAGI (reference sequence). The DNA for the CDR3 is TGTGCCAGCAGTCCTCGCCAGGGGGCTTCAACTAATGAAAAACTGTTTTTT. This codes for CASSPRQGASTNEKLFF.

This chain joins TRBV5-4 and TRBJ1-1; D uncertain. Germline-derived CDR1 and CDR2 are SGHNT and YYREEE (reference sequence). The V gene lost 5 bases and the J gene lost 4 bases, with 12 bases spanning the gap. The CDR3 runs to 13 residues. The CDR3 DNA follows: TGTGCCAGCAGTGCCACAGTGGGCACTGAAGCTTTCTTT. This sequence encodes CASSATVGTEAFF.

The gene calls are TRBV12-3 or TRBV12-4 and TRBJ2-7; a weak D match, TRBD1 (6 bases). V lost 4 bases and J lost 5, with 12 bases in between. The CDR3 spans 13 residues. The CDR3 bases are TGTGCCAGCAGTTACAGGGAGAAGAACGAGCAGTACTTC. Its protein is CASSYREKNEQYF.

This clone is a singleton in its sample. V is TRBV5-4 and J is TRBJ1-4; 9 nucleotides align to TRBD1. The CDR3 has 15 residues. Per germline, CDR1 SGHNT and CDR2 YYREEE (reference sequence). J gave up 5 bases and V 4 bases, and 6 bases lay outside the gene matches. This CDR3 reads CASSGGQGGNEKLFF. CDR3 DNA sequence: TGTGCCAGCAGCGGGGGACAGGGCGGGAATGAAAAACTGTTTTTT.

The chain links TRBV4-1 to TRBJ2-1; the match to TRBD2 covers 11 bases. With 1 base clipped from V and 5 bases from J, the junction kept 4 bases outside the gene matches. Germline-derived CDR1 and CDR2 are MGHRA and YSYEKL. CDR3 size: 16 residues. CDR3 in amino acids: CASSQGILAGDNEQFF. CDR3 DNA sequence: TGCGCCAGCAGCCAAGGTATACTAGCGGGAGACAATGAGCAGTTCTTC.

The chain has TRBV13 and TRBJ2-1; 9 bases are a match to TRBD2. This CDR3 has 15 amino acids. Trimming at V came to 2 bases and at J to 4 bases, leaving 3 bases not matched to a gene. Germline V gene data show CDR1 as PRHDT and CDR2 as FYEKMQ (reference sequence). The CDR3 region has the DNA TGTGCCAGCAGCTTAAGCGGGGGGCTGTACAATGAGCAGTTCTTC. Translation gives CASSLSGGLYNEQFF.

The rearrangement joins TRBV9 to TRBJ2-6; 10 bases line up with TRBD2. Germline CDR1 and CDR2: SGDLS and YYNGEE. CDR3 length: 19 amino acids. The ends lost 4 bases at V and 0 bases at J; junction bases unmatched: 10. The CDR3: CASSPFSGGRNSGANVLTF. CDR3 sequence (DNA): TGTGCCAGCAGCCCTTTTAGCGGGGGGAGAAACTCTGGGGCCAACGTCCTGACTTTC. Based on the CDR3 plus reference TRBV9 and TRBJ2-6, the full variable domain is DSGVTQTPKHLITATGQRVTLRCSPRSGDLSVYWYQQSLDQGLQFLIQYYNGEERAKGNILERFSAQQFPDLHSELNLSSLELGDSALYFCASSPFSGGRNSGANVLTFGAGSRLTVL.